These 8 T cell receptor beta chains were sequenced from one sample in a study of blood T cell repertoires in COVID-19 (dated by TCRdb to the early 2020s). Library preparation was by the immunoSEQ multiplex PCR assay. TCRdb re-hosts the immuneACCESS table, in-frame sequences only. Its copies lack some clones; in the studies checked, an unresolved V gene accounts for under half of them, and the cause for the rest is not known. This sample gives about 250,000 clones in total; 70% to 85% of them show up just once. The ten most abundant clones make up approximately 9.1% of the sample. The sequenced sample was peripheral blood. The receptors were sampled from a man older than 75 with acute or convalescent COVID-19.

The chain uses TRBV6-6 and TRBJ1-5; D gene ambiguous. Trimming left V 5 bases short and J 7 bases short, with 18 bases between. Germline V lookup: CDR1 MNHNY, CDR2 SVGAGI (reference sequence). There are 15 residues in the CDR3. DNA for the CDR3: TGTGCCAGCAGTCCCACAGAGAGGGTTGTACAGCCCCAGCATTTT. Its translation: CASSPTERVVQPQHF.

This clone was counted a few times. The chain carries TRBV10-3 and TRBJ2-5; TRBD1 might be the D (6 bases). The ends were cut back, 6 bases at V and 2 bases at J, with 13 bases in the middle. This CDR3 is built from 14 residues. The V gene's germline CDR1 is ENHRY and CDR2 SYGVKD. The CDR3 sequence is CAISTGTPQETQYF. CDR3 nucleotides: TGTGCCATCAGCACCGGGACACCTCAAGAGACCCAGTACTTC.

The rearrangement joins TRBV28 to TRBJ1-2; no definite D call. The V gene lost 4 bases and the J gene lost 3 bases, with 15 bases spanning the gap. Germline assignment: CDR1 MDHEN and CDR2 SYDVKM. This CDR3 spans 15 amino acids. DNA for the CDR3: TGTGCCAGCAGTTCTCCTCCCGGGATCGACTATGGCTACACCTTC. It translates to CASSSPPGIDYGYTF.

Here the CDR3 reads CASSLEGLAGGPLNEQFF. As DNA, the CDR3 is TGTGCCAGCAGCTTAGAGGGACTAGCGGGAGGGCCTTTGAATGAGCAGTTCTTC. The chain is built from TRBV7-9 and TRBJ2-1; 16 bases agree with TRBD2. The CDR3 is made up of 18 amino acids. V trimming: 1 base; J trimming: 7 bases; junction bases outside the gene matches: 7. CDR1 SEHNR and CDR2 FQNEAQ come from the germline V gene (reference sequence).

The chain links TRBV7-9 to TRBJ1-5, with TRBD1 matching 7 bases. The CDR3 runs 14 residues. CDR1 SEHNR and CDR2 FQNEAQ come from the germline V gene (reference sequence). The trim removed 2 bases at V and 2 bases at J, leaving 0 bases unmatched. This CDR3 reads CASSLQGGNQPQHF. The CDR3 DNA reads TGTGCCAGCAGCTTACAGGGGGGCAATCAGCCCCAGCATTTT. The whole variable domain, remainder taken from reference TRBV7-9 and TRBJ1-5, is DTGVSQNPRHKITKRGQNVTFRCDPISEHNRLYWYRQTLGQGPEFLTYFQNEAQLEKSRLLSDRFSAERPKGSFSTLEIQRTEQGDSAMYLCASSLQGGNQPQHFGDGTRLSIL.

J is TRBJ1-5 and V is TRBV12-5; D remains ambiguous. Deletions cut 7 bases from V and 7 bases from J, with 11 bases between. The germline gives CDR1 LGHNT, CDR2 FRNRAP. The CDR3 has 12 residues. The CDR3, as DNA: TGTGCTAGTGCCCTAGGCTGGCAGCCCCAGCATTTT. Protein sequence: CASALGWQPQHF. Full variable domain (rest looked up from reference TRBV12-5 and TRBJ1-5): DARVTQTPRHKVTEMGQEVTMRCQPILGHNTVFWYRQTMMQGLELLAYFRNRAPLDDSGMPKDRFSAEMPDATLATLKIQPSEPRDSAVYFCASALGWQPQHFGDGTRLSIL.

This chain connects TRBV24-1 to TRBJ2-3; 8 nucleotides agree with TRBD1. Germline V gene lookup returns CDR1 KGHDR and CDR2 SFDVKD. V dropped 0 bases and J dropped 6; count of bases not matched to a gene: 4. The CDR3 has 15 residues. The CDR3 sequence: CATSDLGQGTDTQYF. In nucleotides, the CDR3 is TGTGCCACCAGTGATTTGGGACAGGGAACGGATACGCAGTATTTT.

This sequence joins TRBV7-9 and TRBJ2-7; D possibly corresponds to TRBD1 (5 bases). The germline CDR1 and CDR2 sequences are SEHNR and FQNEAQ (reference sequence). V dropped 5 bases and J dropped 2 bases, with 16 bases sitting between them. The CDR3 extends over 15 amino acids. The CDR3 sequence is CASSPPQVLTYEQYF. The CDR3, as DNA: TGTGCCAGCAGCCCGCCACAGGTCCTAACCTACGAGCAGTACTTC.